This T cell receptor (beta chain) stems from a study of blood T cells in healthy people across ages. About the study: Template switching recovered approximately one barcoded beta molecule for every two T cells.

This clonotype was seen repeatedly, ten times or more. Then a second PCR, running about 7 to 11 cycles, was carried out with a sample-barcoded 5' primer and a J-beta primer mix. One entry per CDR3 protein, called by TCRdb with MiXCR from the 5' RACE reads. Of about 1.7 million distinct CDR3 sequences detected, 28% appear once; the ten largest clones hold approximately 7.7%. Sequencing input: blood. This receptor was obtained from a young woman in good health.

The CDR3 bases are TGTGCCAGCAGCCGTGGGACAGCAACCCCCGGGGAGACCCAGTACTTC. Amino acids: CASSRGTATPGETQYF. The chain couples TRBV7-9 to TRBJ2-5; TRBD1 matches 7 bases. CDR1 and CDR2 (germline): SEHNR, FQNEAQ (reference sequence). The junction had 14 bases not matched to a gene; V was cut back by 5 bases and J by 5 bases. The length of the CDR3 is 16 residues.